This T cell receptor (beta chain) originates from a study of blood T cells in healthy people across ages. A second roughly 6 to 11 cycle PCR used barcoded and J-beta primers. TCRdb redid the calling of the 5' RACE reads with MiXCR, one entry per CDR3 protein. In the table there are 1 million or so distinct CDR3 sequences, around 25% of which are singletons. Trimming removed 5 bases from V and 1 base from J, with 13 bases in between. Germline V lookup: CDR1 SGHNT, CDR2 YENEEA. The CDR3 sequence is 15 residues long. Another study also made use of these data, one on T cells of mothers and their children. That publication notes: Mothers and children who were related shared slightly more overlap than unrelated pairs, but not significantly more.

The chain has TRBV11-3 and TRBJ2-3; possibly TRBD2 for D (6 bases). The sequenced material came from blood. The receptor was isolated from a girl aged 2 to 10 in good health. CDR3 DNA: TGTGCCAGCAGCGAAGGGACTCTACGCACAGATACGCAGTATTTT. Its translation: CASSEGTLRTDTQYF.